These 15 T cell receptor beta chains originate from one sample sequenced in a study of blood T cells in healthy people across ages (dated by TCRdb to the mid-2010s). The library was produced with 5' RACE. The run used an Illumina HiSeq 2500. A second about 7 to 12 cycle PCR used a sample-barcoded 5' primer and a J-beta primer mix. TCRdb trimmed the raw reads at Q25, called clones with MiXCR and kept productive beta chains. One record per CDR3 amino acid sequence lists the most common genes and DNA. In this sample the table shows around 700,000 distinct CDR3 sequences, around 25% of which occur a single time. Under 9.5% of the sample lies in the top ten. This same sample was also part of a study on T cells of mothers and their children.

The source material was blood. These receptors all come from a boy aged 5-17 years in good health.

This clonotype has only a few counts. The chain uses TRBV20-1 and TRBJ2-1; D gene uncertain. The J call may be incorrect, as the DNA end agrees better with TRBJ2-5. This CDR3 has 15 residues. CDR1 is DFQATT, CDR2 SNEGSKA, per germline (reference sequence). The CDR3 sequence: CSARMFRVTGETQYF. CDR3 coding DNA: TGCAGTGCTAGGATGTTTAGGGTCACCGGGGAGACCCAGTACTTC.

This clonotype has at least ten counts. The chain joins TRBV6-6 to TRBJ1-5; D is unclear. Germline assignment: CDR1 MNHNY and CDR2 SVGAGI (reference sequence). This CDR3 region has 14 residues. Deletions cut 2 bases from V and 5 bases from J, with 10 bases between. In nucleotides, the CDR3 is TGTGCCAGCAGTTACCAAATTAGGGATCAGCCCCAGCATTTT. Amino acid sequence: CASSYQIRDQPQHF.

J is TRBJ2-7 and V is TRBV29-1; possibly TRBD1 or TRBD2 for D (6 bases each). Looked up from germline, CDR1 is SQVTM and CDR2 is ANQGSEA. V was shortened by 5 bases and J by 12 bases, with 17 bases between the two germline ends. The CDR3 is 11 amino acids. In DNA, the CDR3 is TGCAGCGTTCTTGCTGGGGGGCATCTGTACTTC. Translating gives CSVLAGGHLYF.

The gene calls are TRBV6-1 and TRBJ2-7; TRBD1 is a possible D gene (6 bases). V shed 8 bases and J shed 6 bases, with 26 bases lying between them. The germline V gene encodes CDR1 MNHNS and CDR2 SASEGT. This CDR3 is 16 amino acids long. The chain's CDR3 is CASSTGFRGSASEQYF. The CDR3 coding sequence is TGTGCCAGCTCTACAGGATTTAGGGGGTCTGCAAGCGAGCAGTACTTC.

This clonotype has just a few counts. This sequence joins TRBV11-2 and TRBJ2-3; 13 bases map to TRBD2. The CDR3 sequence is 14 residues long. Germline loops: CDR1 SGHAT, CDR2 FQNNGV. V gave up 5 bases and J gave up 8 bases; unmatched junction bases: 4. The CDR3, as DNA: TGTGCCAGCAGCGATGGACTAGCGGGAGTTACGCAGTATTTT. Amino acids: CASSDGLAGVTQYF. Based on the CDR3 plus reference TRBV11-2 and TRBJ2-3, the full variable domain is EAGVAQSPRYKIIEKRQSVAFWCNPISGHATLYWYQQILGQGPKLLIQFQNNGVVDDSQLPKDRFSAERLKGVDSTLKIQPAKLEDSAVYLCASSDGLAGVTQYFGPGTRLTVL.

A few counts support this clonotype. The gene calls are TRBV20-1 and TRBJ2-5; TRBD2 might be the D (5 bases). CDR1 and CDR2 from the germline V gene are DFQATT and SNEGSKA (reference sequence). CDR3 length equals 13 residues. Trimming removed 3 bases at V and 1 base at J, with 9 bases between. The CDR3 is CSARRRAQETQYF. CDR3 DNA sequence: TGCAGTGCTAGGCGGCGGGCCCAAGAGACCCAGTACTTC.

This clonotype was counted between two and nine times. The CDR3 here is CASSQLGISGNTIYF. The CDR3 bases are TGTGCCAGCAGCCAATTAGGAATCTCTGGAAACACCATATATTTT. This chain uses TRBV3-1 with TRBJ1-3, with D uncertain. The CDR3 is made up of 15 amino acids. Trimming shortened V by 2 bases and J by 0 bases, and 8 bases separated the two germline ends. The germline V gene encodes CDR1 LGHDT and CDR2 YNNKEL (reference sequence).

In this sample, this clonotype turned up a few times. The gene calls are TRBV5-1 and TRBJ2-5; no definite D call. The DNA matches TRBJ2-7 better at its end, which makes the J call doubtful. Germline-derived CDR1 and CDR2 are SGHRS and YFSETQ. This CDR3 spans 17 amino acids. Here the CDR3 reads CASSSTLSTAGAHEQYF. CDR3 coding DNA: TGCGCCAGCAGCTCAACCCTCAGCACGGCAGGCGCCCACGAGCAGTACTTC.

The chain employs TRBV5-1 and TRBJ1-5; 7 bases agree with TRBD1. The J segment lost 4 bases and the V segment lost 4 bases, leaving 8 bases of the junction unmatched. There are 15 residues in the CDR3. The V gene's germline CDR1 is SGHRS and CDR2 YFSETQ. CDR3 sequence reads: CASSPSTGANQPQHF. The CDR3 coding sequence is TGCGCCAGCAGCCCATCTACAGGGGCTAATCAGCCCCAGCATTTT.

The CDR3 sequence is CASSLSSGGLLTYGYTF. DNA of the CDR3: TGTGCCAGCAGTTTAAGCTCGGGGGGCTTGCTCACCTATGGCTACACCTTC. The genes are TRBV12-3 or TRBV12-4 and TRBJ1-2; D perhaps matches TRBD1 (6 bases). The ends were cut back, 2 bases at V and 4 bases at J, with 20 bases in the middle. This CDR3 has 17 residues.

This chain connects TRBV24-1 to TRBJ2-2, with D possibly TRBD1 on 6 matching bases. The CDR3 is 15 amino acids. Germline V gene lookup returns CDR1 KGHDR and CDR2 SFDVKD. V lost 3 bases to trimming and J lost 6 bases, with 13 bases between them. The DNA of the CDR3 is TGTGCCACCAGTGATGCCCGGGACATCTCCGGGGAGCTGTTTTTT. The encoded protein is CATSDARDISGELFF.

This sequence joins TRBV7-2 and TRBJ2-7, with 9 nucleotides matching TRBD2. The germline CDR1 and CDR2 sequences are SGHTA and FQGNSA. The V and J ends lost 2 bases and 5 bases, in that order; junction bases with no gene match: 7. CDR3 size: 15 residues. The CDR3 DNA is TGTGCCAGCAGCTTAAGGAGCGGGGGGTTCCACGAGCAGTACTTC. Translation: CASSLRSGGFHEQYF.

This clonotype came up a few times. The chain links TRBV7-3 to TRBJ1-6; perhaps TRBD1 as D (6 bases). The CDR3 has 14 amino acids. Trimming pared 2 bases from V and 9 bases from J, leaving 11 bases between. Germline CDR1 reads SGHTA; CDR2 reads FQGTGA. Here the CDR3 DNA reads TGTGCCAGCAGCTTATTGGGACAAAGTTCACCCCTCCACTTT. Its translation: CASSLLGQSSPLHF.

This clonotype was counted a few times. CDR3 nucleotide sequence: TGTGCCTGTTCGGGGAAACGCTTTTCAGAGACCCAGTACTTC. This codes for CACSGKRFSETQYF. The V call is TRBV19, the J call TRBJ2-5, with D perhaps TRBD2 (5 bases). This CDR3 region has 14 residues. V lost 11 bases to trimming and J lost 4 bases, with 20 bases between them. Germline loops: CDR1 LNHDA, CDR2 SQIVND (reference sequence).

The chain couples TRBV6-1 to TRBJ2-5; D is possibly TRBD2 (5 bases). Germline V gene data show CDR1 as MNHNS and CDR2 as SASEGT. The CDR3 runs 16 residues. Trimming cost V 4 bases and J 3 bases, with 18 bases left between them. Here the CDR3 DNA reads TGTGCCAGCAGTGCTTCATCGGGATGGAAGGAAGAGACCCAGTACTTC. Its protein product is CASSASSGWKEETQYF.